Listed below are T cell receptor beta chains from one sample, sequenced in a study of patients and donors after allogeneic stem cell transplantation. TCRdb independently ran MiXCR on the RT-PCR reads; one entry per CDR3 protein. This sample has roughly 940,000 distinct CDR3 sequences, with roughly 17% found just once. The sample consisted of blood, either unsorted or a sorted T cell fraction (not recorded which). These receptors were obtained from a human donor who was either an allogeneic HSCT recipient or a stem cell or donor lymphocyte infusion donor (not recorded which). It is not recorded whose cells these are; they may come from a transplant donor. CDR3s include the opening cysteine and the closing phenylalanine or tryptophan. The D gene is left open where the match is weak. A clone size is listed for some rows: how often the clone was seen (once, few, many), or a class if it is expanded.

CDR3 length: 19
J gene: TRBJ1-2
D gene: -
V gene: TRBV16
clone size: -
CDR3 protein: CASSPQPARAKNPNYGYTF
CDR3 DNA: TGTGCCAGCAGCCCCCAACCGGCCAGGGCCAAAAACCCTAACTATGGCTACACCTTC

CDR3 length: 13
J gene: TRBJ1-1
D gene: -
V gene: TRBV15
clone size: few
CDR3 protein: CATTDSPNTEAFF
CDR3 DNA: TGTGCCACCACCGACAGCCCGAACACTGAAGCTTTCTTT

CDR3 length: 15
J gene: TRBJ2-7
D gene: -
V gene: TRBV4-1
clone size: -
CDR3 protein: CASSQDTGSSYEQYF
CDR3 DNA: TGCGCCAGCAGCCAAGATACAGGGAGCTCCTACGAGCAGTACTTC

CDR3 length: 15
J gene: TRBJ1-2
D gene: -
V gene: TRBV12-3/TRBV12-4
clone size: few
CDR3 protein: CASSLVRRVSYGYTF
CDR3 DNA: TGTGCCAGCAGTTTAGTAAGGCGAGTGAGCTATGGCTACACCTTC

CDR3 length: 13
J gene: TRBJ1-6
D gene: -
V gene: TRBV12-3/TRBV12-4
clone size: few
CDR3 protein: CASSWGDNSPLHF
CDR3 DNA: TGTGCCAGCAGTTGGGGTGACAATTCACCCCTCCACTTT

CDR3 length: 16
J gene: TRBJ2-7
D gene: TRBD1
V gene: TRBV18
clone size: -
CDR3 protein: CASSPIRGRLDYEQYF
CDR3 DNA: TGTGCCAGCTCACCAATAAGGGGGCGATTGGACTACGAGCAGTACTTC

CDR3 length: 14
J gene: TRBJ1-3
D gene: -
V gene: TRBV29-1
clone size: -
CDR3 protein: CSVESGGAGNTIYF
CDR3 DNA: TGCAGCGTTGAATCTGGGGGGGCTGGAAACACCATATATTTT

CDR3 length: 14
J gene: TRBJ1-1
D gene: TRBD1
V gene: TRBV12-3/TRBV12-4
clone size: -
CDR3 protein: CASIYRTGNTEAFF
CDR3 DNA: TGTGCCAGCATATACCGGACAGGAAACACTGAAGCTTTCTTT

CDR3 length: 13
J gene: TRBJ1-2
D gene: -
V gene: TRBV20-1
clone size: few
CDR3 protein: CSARAHPSYGYTF
CDR3 DNA: TGCAGTGCTAGAGCCCATCCCAGTTATGGCTACACCTTC

CDR3 length: 16
J gene: TRBJ2-7
D gene: TRBD2
V gene: TRBV5-1
clone size: -
CDR3 protein: CASSREPTSGSYEQYF
CDR3 DNA: TGCGCCAGCAGCCGAGAACCCACTAGCGGCTCCTACGAGCAGTACTTC

CDR3 length: 16
J gene: TRBJ2-3
D gene: -
V gene: TRBV2
clone size: -
CDR3 protein: CASSEEPGLHTDTQYF
CDR3 DNA: TGTGCCAGCAGTGAAGAGCCAGGGCTACACACAGATACGCAGTATTTT

CDR3 length: 12
J gene: TRBJ2-7
D gene: -
V gene: TRBV6-1
clone size: -
CDR3 protein: CASVEGAYEQYF
CDR3 DNA: TGTGCCAGTGTGGAGGGGGCATACGAGCAGTACTTC

CDR3 length: 16
J gene: TRBJ1-1
D gene: -
V gene: TRBV5-1
clone size: -
CDR3 protein: CASRLVPGSSNTEAFF
CDR3 DNA: TGCGCCAGCAGACTCGTGCCCGGCTCCTCGAACACTGAAGCTTTCTTT

CDR3 length: 14
J gene: TRBJ2-7
D gene: TRBD2
V gene: TRBV12-3/TRBV12-4
clone size: few
CDR3 protein: CASSLRGSGDEQYF
CDR3 DNA: TGTGCCAGCAGTTTACGCGGGAGTGGGGACGAGCAGTACTTC

CDR3 length: 14
J gene: TRBJ2-1
D gene: -
V gene: TRBV6-2/TRBV6-3
clone size: -
CDR3 protein: CASIRAASYNEQFF
CDR3 DNA: TGTGCCAGCATAAGGGCCGCATCCTACAATGAGCAGTTCTTC

CDR3 length: 16
J gene: TRBJ2-1
D gene: TRBD2
V gene: TRBV19
clone size: few
CDR3 protein: CASSIGTRSSYNEQFF
CDR3 DNA: TGTGCCAGTAGTATCGGGACTAGGAGCTCCTACAATGAGCAGTTCTTC

CDR3 length: 17
J gene: TRBJ2-1
D gene: TRBD1
V gene: TRBV7-6
clone size: -
CDR3 protein: CASSLDSGTGGSNEQFF
CDR3 DNA: TGTGCCAGCAGCTTGGACTCCGGGACAGGGGGCTCCAATGAGCAGTTCTTC

CDR3 length: 14
J gene: TRBJ2-3
D gene: -
V gene: TRBV20-1
clone size: -
CDR3 protein: CSAIDSEGSDTQYF
CDR3 DNA: TGCAGTGCAATCGACAGTGAGGGCTCAGATACGCAGTATTTT

CDR3 length: 15
J gene: TRBJ1-5
D gene: -
V gene: TRBV6-5
clone size: -
CDR3 protein: CASSYSLVGNQPQHF
CDR3 DNA: TGTGCCAGCAGTTACTCGCTGGTAGGTAATCAGCCCCAGCATTTT

CDR3 length: 12
J gene: TRBJ2-2
D gene: -
V gene: TRBV20-1
clone size: -
CDR3 protein: CSARVWTGELFF
CDR3 DNA: TGCAGTGCTAGAGTCTGGACCGGGGAGCTGTTTTTT

CDR3 length: 15
J gene: TRBJ2-2
D gene: TRBD2
V gene: TRBV6-5
clone size: few
CDR3 protein: CASSYFNGRTGELFF
CDR3 DNA: TGTGCCAGCAGTTACTTCAACGGGAGGACCGGGGAGCTGTTTTTT

CDR3 length: 16
J gene: TRBJ2-7
D gene: TRBD2
V gene: TRBV28
clone size: -
CDR3 protein: CASSPPTSGPNYEQYF
CDR3 DNA: TGTGCCAGCAGTCCCCCTACTAGCGGGCCGAACTACGAGCAGTACTTC

CDR3 length: 15
J gene: TRBJ2-2
D gene: -
V gene: TRBV7-2
clone size: few
CDR3 protein: CASPKVSAYTGELFF
CDR3 DNA: TGTGCCAGCCCCAAGGTGTCTGCGTACACCGGGGAGCTGTTTTTT

CDR3 length: 13
J gene: TRBJ1-4
D gene: TRBD1
V gene: TRBV2
clone size: -
CDR3 protein: CASNNRGGEKLFF
CDR3 DNA: TGTGCCAGCAACAACAGGGGAGGAGAAAAACTGTTTTTT

CDR3 length: 13
J gene: TRBJ2-1
D gene: -
V gene: TRBV6-5
clone size: -
CDR3 protein: CASSYGKRNEQFF
CDR3 DNA: TGTGCCAGCAGTTACGGTAAACGCAATGAGCAGTTCTTC

CDR3 length: 15
J gene: TRBJ1-2
D gene: TRBD1
V gene: TRBV7-2
clone size: few
CDR3 protein: CASSLGGTGNYGYTF
CDR3 DNA: TGTGCCAGCAGCTTAGGAGGGACAGGGAACTATGGCTACACCTTC

CDR3 length: 16
J gene: TRBJ2-5
D gene: -
V gene: TRBV29-1
clone size: few
CDR3 protein: CSVEAPTGGKQETQYF
CDR3 DNA: TGCAGCGTTGAAGCCCCCACAGGAGGAAAACAAGAGACCCAGTACTTC

CDR3 length: 13
J gene: TRBJ2-5
D gene: -
V gene: TRBV12-3/TRBV12-4
clone size: many
CDR3 protein: CASSLQVVETQYF
CDR3 DNA: TGTGCCAGCAGTTTACAGGTCGTTGAGACCCAGTACTTC

CDR3 length: 18
J gene: TRBJ2-1
D gene: TRBD1
V gene: TRBV24-1
clone size: few
CDR3 protein: CATSESGTGEGSVGEQFF
CDR3 DNA: TGTGCCACCAGTGAGTCCGGGACAGGGGAAGGTAGCGTGGGTGAGCAGTTCTTC

CDR3 length: 12
J gene: TRBJ1-4
D gene: -
V gene: TRBV10-3
clone size: -
CDR3 protein: CAIKDGNEKLFF
CDR3 DNA: TGTGCCATCAAGGACGGAAATGAAAAACTGTTTTTT

CDR3 length: 17
J gene: TRBJ2-2
D gene: TRBD2
V gene: TRBV7-3
clone size: once
CDR3 protein: CASSPTPGLAGSGELFF
CDR3 DNA: TGTGCCAGCAGCCCAACTCCGGGACTAGCGGGATCCGGGGAGCTGTTTTTT

CDR3 length: 15
J gene: TRBJ2-1
D gene: TRBD2
V gene: TRBV29-1
clone size: -
CDR3 protein: CSVEALGGGDNEQFF
CDR3 DNA: TGCAGCGTTGAGGCCCTTGGGGGGGGGGACAATGAGCAGTTCTTC

CDR3 length: 14
J gene: TRBJ2-5
D gene: -
V gene: TRBV14
clone size: -
CDR3 protein: CASSQALARETQYF
CDR3 DNA: TGTGCCAGCAGCCAAGCACTAGCTCGGGAGACCCAGTACTTC

CDR3 length: 15
J gene: TRBJ2-7
D gene: -
V gene: TRBV10-3
clone size: few
CDR3 protein: CAISESRGTGYEQYF
CDR3 DNA: TGTGCCATCAGTGAGTCTCGAGGCACGGGGTACGAGCAGTACTTC

CDR3 length: 16
J gene: TRBJ1-1
D gene: TRBD1
V gene: TRBV20-1
clone size: few
CDR3 protein: CSARGWNDRGNTEAFF
CDR3 DNA: TGCAGTGCTAGGGGTTGGAACGACAGGGGGAACACTGAAGCTTTCTTT

CDR3 length: 14
J gene: TRBJ2-7
D gene: -
V gene: TRBV7-9
clone size: -
CDR3 protein: CASSLGAGRDEQYF
CDR3 DNA: TGTGCCAGCAGCTTAGGTGCGGGTCGGGACGAGCAGTACTTC

CDR3 length: 14
J gene: TRBJ1-4
D gene: -
V gene: TRBV30
clone size: -
CDR3 protein: CAWSWVRENEKLFF
CDR3 DNA: TGTGCCTGGAGTTGGGTTCGGGAGAATGAAAAACTGTTTTTT

CDR3 length: 16
J gene: TRBJ2-1
D gene: TRBD2
V gene: TRBV7-3
clone size: few
CDR3 protein: CASSLTSGGAVNEQFF
CDR3 DNA: TGTGCCAGCAGCTTGACTAGCGGGGGGGCCGTGAATGAGCAGTTCTTC

CDR3 length: 15
J gene: TRBJ2-2
D gene: -
V gene: TRBV21-1
clone size: few
CDR3 protein: CASSPANSNTGELFF
CDR3 DNA: TGTGCCAGCAGCCCAGCCAACTCGAACACCGGGGAGCTGTTTTTT

CDR3 length: 16
J gene: TRBJ1-2
D gene: TRBD1
V gene: TRBV4-2
clone size: -
CDR3 protein: CASSQDGQEVPYSYTF
CDR3 DNA: TGTGCCAGCAGCCAAGATGGACAGGAAGTCCCCTATAGCTACACCTTC

CDR3 length: 18
J gene: TRBJ2-1
D gene: -
V gene: TRBV6-2/TRBV6-3
clone size: -
CDR3 protein: CASSYGTPKPSSYNEQFF
CDR3 DNA: TGTGCCAGCAGTTACGGGACTCCCAAACCAAGCTCCTACAATGAGCAGTTCTTC

CDR3 length: 15
J gene: TRBJ1-1
D gene: -
V gene: TRBV27
clone size: -
CDR3 protein: CASSPRTPTDTEAFF
CDR3 DNA: TGTGCCAGCAGTCCCCGGACTCCCACGGACACTGAAGCTTTCTTT

CDR3 length: 17
J gene: TRBJ1-1
D gene: -
V gene: TRBV11-3
clone size: -
CDR3 protein: CASSLGGWGHPGTEAFF
CDR3 DNA: TGTGCCAGCAGCTTAGGGGGGTGGGGACACCCAGGCACTGAAGCTTTCTTT

CDR3 length: 13
J gene: TRBJ2-3
D gene: -
V gene: TRBV7-7
clone size: -
CDR3 protein: CASSPTREGTQYF
CDR3 DNA: TGTGCCAGCAGCCCTACTAGAGAGGGCACGCAGTATTTT